The 9 T cell receptor beta chains given below trace back to one sample, sequenced in a study of T cell repertoires in cytomegalovirus infection (dated by TCRdb to about 2019). The treatment or condition label, read with the paper, signifies: in vitro stimulation with specific CMV peptide epitopes to enrich CMV-specific T cells. Sequencing relied on an Illumina HiSeq 1500. Through fastp at Q25 and MiXCR, TCRdb rebuilt clones from the public reads, retaining in-frame beta chains. Here each entry gathers all rows of one CDR3 protein and keeps the most common genes and DNA. The sample data list about 830,000 distinct CDR3 sequences, and over 25% of these were observed just once. Under 15% of the sample goes to the ten largest clones. Their recognized antigens are unknown. Source: cultured CD8+ T cells from PBMCs, taken from culture after CMV antigen stimulation. These receptors came from a human donor in good health (CMV status not recorded). Some clones in this sample may be carry-over from other donors' samples.

This clonotype showed up just a few times. The chain carries TRBV19 and TRBJ1-6; the D is unclear. The V end was cut by 7 bases, the J end by 7 bases, with 17 bases between. The CDR3 length is 15 residues. The germline V gene has CDR1 LNHDA and CDR2 SQIVND (reference sequence). CDR3: CASTDIRAANSPLHF. The CDR3 DNA reads as TGTGCCAGTACCGATATTCGGGCGGCCAATTCACCCCTCCACTTT.

This clonotype has just a few counts. CDR3 coding DNA: TGTGCCAGCAGTTTATCGGGTGGGACGTTCAATGAGCAGTTCTTC. Translated: CASSLSGGTFNEQFF. The rearrangement uses TRBV27 and TRBJ2-1; either TRBD1 or TRBD2 may fit D (5 bases each). CDR1 MNHEY and CDR2 SMNVEV come from the germline V gene (reference sequence). Trimming took off 0 bases at V and 6 bases at J, with 12 bases between the two ends. The CDR3 spans 15 residues.

This clonotype was picked up many times. The CDR3 protein is CASSLGGGHGYTF. The CDR3 nucleotides are TGTGCCAGCAGCTTAGGGGGTGGGCATGGCTACACCTTC. This rearrangement joins TRBV7-6 to TRBJ1-2; no definite D call. Trimming cost V 1 base and J 6 bases, with 9 bases left between them. The CDR3 is 13 residues long. Germline V CDR1 and CDR2: SGHVS, FNYEAQ.

There are a few counts of this clonotype. The chain is built from TRBV6-2 or TRBV6-3 and TRBJ2-1; the D is unclear. The germline gives CDR1 MNHEY, CDR2 SVGEGT. The CDR3 spans 12 residues. V was trimmed by 8 bases and J by 6 bases, leaving 11 bases between them. The CDR3 sequence: CASGVWSNEQFF. The CDR3 DNA follows: TGTGCCAGCGGCGTATGGAGCAATGAGCAGTTCTTC.

This clonotype was detected only a few times. V and J are TRBV6-2 or TRBV6-3 and TRBJ2-5; D is unresolved. This CDR3 is 13 amino acids long. From germline, CDR1 is MNHEY and CDR2 SVGEGT. The germline V and J ends were trimmed by 7 bases and 3 bases, with 12 bases remaining between them. CDR3 DNA: TGTGCCAGCATTGGCCAAGCCAAAGAGACCCAGTACTTC. The encoded protein is CASIGQAKETQYF.

The chain is built from TRBV20-1 and TRBJ2-3, with a weak D call TRBD2 (6 bases). The V end was cut by 6 bases, the J end by 3 bases, with 22 bases between. There are 16 residues in the CDR3. CDR1 and CDR2 from the germline V gene are DFQATT and SNEGSKA (reference sequence). In DNA, the CDR3 is TGCAGTGCCCTCCTGGTGTGGTCCGGGGGAACAGATACGCAGTATTTT. The encoded protein is CSALLVWSGGTDTQYF.

This clonotype was seen more than once but under ten times. The V gene is TRBV12-3 or TRBV12-4, the J gene TRBJ1-1; D is ambiguous. This CDR3 has 15 amino acids. V shed 1 base and J shed 0 bases, with 9 bases lying between them. The CDR3 spells CASSLVLGMNTEAFF. CDR3 in DNA: TGTGCCAGCAGTTTAGTGCTGGGCATGAACACTGAAGCTTTCTTT.

J is TRBJ2-7 and V is TRBV28; D is unresolved. There are 15 residues in the CDR3. Germline CDR1 reads MDHEN; CDR2 reads SYDVKM. Trimming took off 4 bases at V and 5 bases at J, with 18 bases between the two ends. This CDR3 reads CASSSPLAGVDEQYV. DNA of the CDR3: TGTGCCAGCAGTTCCCCTTTGGCCGGAGTAGACGAGCAGTACGTC.

This chain joins TRBV12-3 or TRBV12-4 and TRBJ2-3; D not resolved. Trimming cost V 7 bases and J 5 bases, with 13 bases left between them. This CDR3 comprises 13 residues. CDR3 amino acids: CASTPAALDTQYF. CDR3 nucleotides: TGTGCCAGCACCCCAGCTGCGCTAGATACGCAGTATTTT.